This T cell receptor (beta chain) was captured by sequencing in a study of T cell responses to AZD1222 COVID-19 vaccine. Study outcomes and limitations: Donors were mostly white British, more females; clonal diversity possibly underestimated.

Repertoires were generated with immunoSEQ multiplex PCR, while TCRdb's copy carries only in-frame clones and drops some. The table shows around 77,000 clones, with 87% occurring only once. CDR3 size: 14 residues. Trimming pared 3 bases from V and 5 bases from J, leaving 13 bases between. From germline, CDR1 is MNHNS and CDR2 SASEGT. Points on this clone: Its antigen remains unknown.

The chain employs TRBV6-1 and TRBJ1-1; D remains ambiguous. This sample comprised peripheral blood, obtained on day 0 of AZD1222 vaccination. The clonotype was recovered from an adult in good health. The CDR3 nucleotides read TGTGCCAGCAGTGATGGCAGGATTGGTACTGAAGCTTTCTTT. It specifies CASSDGRIGTEAFF.